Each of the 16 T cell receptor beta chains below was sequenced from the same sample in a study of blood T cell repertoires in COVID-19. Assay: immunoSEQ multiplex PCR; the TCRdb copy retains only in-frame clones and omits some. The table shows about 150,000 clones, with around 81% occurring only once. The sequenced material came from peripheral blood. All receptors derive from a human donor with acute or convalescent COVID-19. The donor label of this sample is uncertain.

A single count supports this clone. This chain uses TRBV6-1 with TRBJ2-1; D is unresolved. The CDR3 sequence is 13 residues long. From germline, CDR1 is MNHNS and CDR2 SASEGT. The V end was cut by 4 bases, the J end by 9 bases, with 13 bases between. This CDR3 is CASSGLRGIEQFF. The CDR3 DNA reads TGTGCCAGCAGTGGCCTACGAGGAATTGAGCAGTTCTTC.

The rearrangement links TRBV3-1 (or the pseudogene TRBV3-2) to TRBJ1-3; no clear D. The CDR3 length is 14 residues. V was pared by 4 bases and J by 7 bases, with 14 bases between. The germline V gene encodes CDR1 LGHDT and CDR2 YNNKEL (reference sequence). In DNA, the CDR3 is TGTGCCAGCAGCCGGGATAACACTAGGAACACCATATATTTT. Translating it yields CASSRDNTRNTIYF.

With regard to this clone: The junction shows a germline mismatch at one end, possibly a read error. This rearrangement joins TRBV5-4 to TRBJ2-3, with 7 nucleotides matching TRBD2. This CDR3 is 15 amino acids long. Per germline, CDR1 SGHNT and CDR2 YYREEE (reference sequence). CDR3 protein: CASTLGGVSTDTQYF. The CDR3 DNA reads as TGTGCCAGCACCTTGGGGGGGGTTTCCACAGATACGCAGTATTTT.

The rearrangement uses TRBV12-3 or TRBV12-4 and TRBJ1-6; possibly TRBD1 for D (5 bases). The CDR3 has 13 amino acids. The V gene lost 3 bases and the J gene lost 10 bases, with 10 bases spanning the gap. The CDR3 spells CASSFGGESPLHF. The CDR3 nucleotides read TGTGCCAGCAGTTTCGGGGGAGAGTCACCCCTCCACTTT.

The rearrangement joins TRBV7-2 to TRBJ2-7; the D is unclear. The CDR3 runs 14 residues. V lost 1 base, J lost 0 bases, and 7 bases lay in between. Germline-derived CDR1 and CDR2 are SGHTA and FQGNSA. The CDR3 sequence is CASSLGRSSYEQYV. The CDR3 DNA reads TGTGCCAGCAGCTTAGGACGGAGCTCCTACGAGCAGTACGTC.

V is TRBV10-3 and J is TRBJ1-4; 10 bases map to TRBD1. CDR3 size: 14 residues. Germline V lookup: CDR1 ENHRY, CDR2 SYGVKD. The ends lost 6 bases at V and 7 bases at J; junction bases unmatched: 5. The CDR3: CAIRPGQGFEKLFF. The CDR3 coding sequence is TGTGCCATCAGACCGGGACAGGGGTTTGAAAAACTGTTTTTT.

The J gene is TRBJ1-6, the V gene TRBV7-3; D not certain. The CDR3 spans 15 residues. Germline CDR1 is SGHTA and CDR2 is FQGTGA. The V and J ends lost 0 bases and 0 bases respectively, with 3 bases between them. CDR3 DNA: TGTGCCAGCAGCTTAACCAGCTCCTATAATTCACCCCTCCACTTT. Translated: CASSLTSSYNSPLHF.

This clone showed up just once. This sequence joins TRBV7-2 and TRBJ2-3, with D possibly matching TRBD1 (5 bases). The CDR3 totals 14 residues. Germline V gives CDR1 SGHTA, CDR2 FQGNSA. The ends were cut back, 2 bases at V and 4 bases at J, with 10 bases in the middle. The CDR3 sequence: CASSLMARADTQYF. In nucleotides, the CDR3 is TGTGCCAGCAGCTTAATGGCCAGGGCAGATACGCAGTATTTT.

CDR3 sequence: CASSLERDYEQYF. CDR3 DNA: TGTGCCAGCAGCTTGGAGAGGGACTACGAGCAGTACTTC. The V and J genes are TRBV5-5 and TRBJ2-7; D might be TRBD2 (5 bases). Germline CDR1 and CDR2: SGHKS and YYEKEE (reference sequence). Trimming removed 0 bases at V and 3 bases at J, with 7 bases between. CDR3 size: 13 residues.

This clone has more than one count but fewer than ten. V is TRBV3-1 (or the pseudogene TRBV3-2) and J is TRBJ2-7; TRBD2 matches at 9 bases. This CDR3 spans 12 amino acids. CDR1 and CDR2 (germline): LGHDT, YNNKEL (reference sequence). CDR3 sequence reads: CASSLASGTVHV. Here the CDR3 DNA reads TGTGCCAGCAGCCTTGCTAGCGGGACAGTACACGTC.

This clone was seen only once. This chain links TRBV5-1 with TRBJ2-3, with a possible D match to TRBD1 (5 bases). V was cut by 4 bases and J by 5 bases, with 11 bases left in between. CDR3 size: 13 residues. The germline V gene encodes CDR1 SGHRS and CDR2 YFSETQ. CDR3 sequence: CASSVTVLDTQYF. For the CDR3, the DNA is TGCGCCAGCAGCGTGACAGTTTTAGATACGCAGTATTTT. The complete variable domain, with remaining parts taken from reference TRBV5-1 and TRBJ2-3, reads KAGVTQTPRYLIKTRGQQVTLSCSPISGHRSVSWYQQTPGQGLQFLFEYFSETQRNKGNFPGRFSGRQFSNSRSEMNVSTLELGDSALYLCASSVTVLDTQYFGPGTRLTVL.

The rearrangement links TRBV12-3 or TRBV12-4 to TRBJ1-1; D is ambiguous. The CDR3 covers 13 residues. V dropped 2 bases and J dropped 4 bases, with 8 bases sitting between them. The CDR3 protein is CASSLQQITEAFF. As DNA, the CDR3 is TGTGCCAGCAGTTTACAACAGATCACTGAAGCTTTCTTT.

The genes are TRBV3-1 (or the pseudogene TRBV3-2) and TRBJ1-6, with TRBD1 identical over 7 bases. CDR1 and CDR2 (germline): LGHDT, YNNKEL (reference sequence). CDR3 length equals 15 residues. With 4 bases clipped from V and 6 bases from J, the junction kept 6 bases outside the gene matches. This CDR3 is CASSPAGTANSPLHF. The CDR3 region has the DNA TGTGCCAGCAGCCCCGCAGGGACAGCTAATTCACCCCTCCACTTT.

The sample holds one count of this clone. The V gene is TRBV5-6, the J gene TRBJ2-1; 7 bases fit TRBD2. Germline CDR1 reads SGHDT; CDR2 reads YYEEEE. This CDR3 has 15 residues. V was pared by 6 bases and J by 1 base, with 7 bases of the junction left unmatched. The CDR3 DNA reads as TGTGCCAGCATCGGGACTATCCCGTCCTACAATGAGCAGTTCTTC. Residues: CASIGTIPSYNEQFF.

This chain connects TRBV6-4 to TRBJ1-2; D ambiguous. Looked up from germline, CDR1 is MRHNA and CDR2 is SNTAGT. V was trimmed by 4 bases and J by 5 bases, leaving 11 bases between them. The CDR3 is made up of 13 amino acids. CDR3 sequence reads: CASSAGVGYGYTF. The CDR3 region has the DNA TGTGCCAGCAGTGCGGGTGTCGGGTATGGCTACACCTTC.

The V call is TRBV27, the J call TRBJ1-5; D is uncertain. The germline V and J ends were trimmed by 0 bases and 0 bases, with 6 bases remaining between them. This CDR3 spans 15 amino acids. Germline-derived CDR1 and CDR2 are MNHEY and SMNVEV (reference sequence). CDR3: CASSLSMASNQPQHF. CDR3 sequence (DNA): TGTGCCAGCAGTTTATCGATGGCTAGCAATCAGCCCCAGCATTTT.